The following is a TCR beta chain sequence with its context. The CDR3 length is 16 residues. Germline values: CDR1 MDHEN, CDR2 SYDVKM. The V gene lost 3 bases and the J gene lost 3 bases, with 16 bases spanning the gap. Terminally differentiated effector memory CD45RA+ cells were excluded by CCR7 positive selection of CD45RO-negative cells. Donors, healthy HIV-negative adults, lacked recent acute infections or vaccinations. This record belongs to a study of shared clonotypes between healthy human individuals. Sequenced by immunoSEQ multiplex PCR; TCRdb stores in-frame clones only, minus some. Among around 1,900,000 clones listed, 93% were seen once.

The sequence was obtained from a man between 18 and 35 years old in good health. Some clones in this sample may be carry-over from other donors' samples. Sequencing was carried out using naive CD8+ T cells from PBMCs. V usage is TRBV28 and J usage is TRBJ2-3, with TRBD2 as a possible D gene (6 bases). The CDR3 nucleotides read TGTGCCAGCAGTTTCGGGTGGGGGGTCCTGACAGATACGCAGTATTTT. Translating it yields CASSFGWGVLTDTQYF.